What follows are 15 T cell receptor beta chains derived from one specimen sequenced in a study of blood T cells in healthy people across ages. It was with a sample-barcoded 5' primer and a J-beta primer mix that a second PCR of about 6 to 11 cycles was run. TCRdb analysed the 5' RACE reads with MiXCR anew, one entry per CDR3 protein. There are about a million distinct CDR3 sequences in the sample; about two fifths occur only once, and around 13% lies in the top ten. The sequenced sample was blood. These receptors were obtained from a man between 18 and 35 years old in good health.

There are many counts of this clonotype. V and J are TRBV12-3 or TRBV12-4 and TRBJ2-5; the match to TRBD2 covers 7 bases. The junction had 7 bases not matched to a gene; V was cut back by 6 bases and J by 3 bases. This CDR3 comprises 14 residues. The CDR3 here is CASSLSGLKETQYF. CDR3 sequence (DNA): TGTGCCAGCAGCCTTAGCGGGCTAAAAGAGACCCAGTACTTC.

This clonotype was recorded a few times. V usage is TRBV5-6 and J usage is TRBJ2-3; D is perhaps TRBD2 (6 bases). The V gene lost 6 bases and the J gene lost 2 bases, with 13 bases spanning the gap. Per germline, CDR1 SGHDT and CDR2 YYEEEE. This CDR3 has 14 residues. This CDR3 is CASKEGRYTDTQYF. In nucleotides, the CDR3 is TGTGCCAGCAAGGAGGGGAGATACACAGATACGCAGTATTTT.

This clonotype was detected only a few times. The CDR3 protein is CSARATSGGLNNEQFF. The CDR3 bases are TGCAGTGCTAGGGCGACTAGCGGGGGACTCAACAATGAGCAGTTCTTC. The chain carries TRBV20-1 and TRBJ2-1; TRBD2 matches 12 bases. CDR1 is DFQATT, CDR2 SNEGSKA, per germline (reference sequence). CDR3 length equals 16 residues. J lost 5 bases, V lost 3 bases, and 8 bases had no gene match.

This clonotype was seen more than once but under ten times. The rearrangement joins TRBV12-3 or TRBV12-4 to TRBJ2-7; 7 nucleotides align to TRBD1. CDR3 length: 14 residues. Trimming cost V 6 bases and J 7 bases; bases outside gene matches: 12. The CDR3 here is CASSPRQGFNEQYF. CDR3 sequence (DNA): TGTGCCAGCAGCCCCCGACAGGGTTTCAATGAGCAGTACTTC.

The chain links TRBV9 to TRBJ2-1; no firm D call. CDR1 is SGDLS, CDR2 YYNGEE, per germline. V was trimmed by 3 bases and J by 6 bases, leaving 10 bases between them. The CDR3 extends over 13 amino acids. DNA for the CDR3: TGTGCCAGCAGCGCCGCGAGCACCAATGAGCAGTTCTTC. This translates into CASSAASTNEQFF.

This clonotype was detected a few times. The chain joins TRBV10-3 to TRBJ1-1, with D possibly being TRBD1 (6 bases). The germline V and J ends were trimmed by 6 bases and 1 base, with 12 bases remaining between them. The CDR3 has 14 residues. Germline CDR1 ENHRY, CDR2 SYGVKD. As DNA, the CDR3 is TGTGCCATCAGCACCTCGGACAGGAACACTGAAGCTTTCTTT. Amino acids: CAISTSDRNTEAFF.

This sequence joins TRBV4-3 and TRBJ2-3; 7 bases are shared with TRBD2. The CDR3 contains 18 residues. The ends lost 0 bases at V and 2 bases at J; junction bases unmatched: 11. The V gene's germline CDR1 is LGHNA and CDR2 YSLEER. The CDR3 DNA sequence: TGCGCCAGCAGCCAAGATTCGTTCGGACTAGAAAACACAGATACGCAGTATTTT. It yields the protein CASSQDSFGLENTDTQYF.

The V call is TRBV18, the J call TRBJ2-3; D gene ambiguous. This CDR3 is built from 14 residues. Germline CDR1 reads KGHSH; CDR2 reads LQKENI. The V gene lost 3 bases and the J gene lost 5 bases, with 12 bases spanning the gap. Here the CDR3 reads CASSPGAHVDTQYF. The CDR3 coding sequence is TGTGCCAGCTCACCTGGCGCCCACGTAGATACGCAGTATTTT.

The chain joins TRBV20-1 to TRBJ1-1, with 8 bases that match TRBD1. In germline, CDR1 is DFQATT, CDR2 SNEGSKA (reference sequence). The CDR3 has 14 residues. Unmatched junction bases numbered 7, after V lost 3 bases and J lost 4 bases. In nucleotides, the CDR3 is TGCAGTGCTAGTGGGGACAGGAGGAGCACTGAAGCTTTCTTT. Translation: CSASGDRRSTEAFF.

The chain joins TRBV20-1 to TRBJ1-5; 9 nucleotides align to TRBD1. Germline V lookup: CDR1 DFQATT, CDR2 SNEGSKA (reference sequence). V was pared by 6 bases and J by 0 bases, with 3 bases of the junction left unmatched. The CDR3 covers 14 residues. Written as DNA, the CDR3 is TGCAGTGCGGGACAGGGTCTTAGCAATCAGCCCCAGCATTTT. Its protein product is CSAGQGLSNQPQHF.

The J gene is TRBJ2-1, the V gene TRBV4-1, with 13 bases identical to TRBD2. This CDR3 has 15 residues. Germline V gene sequence: CDR1 MGHRA, CDR2 YSYEKL. With 1 base clipped from V and 10 bases from J, the junction kept 4 bases outside the gene matches. The CDR3 region is CASSQGLAGGGEQFF. The CDR3 nucleotides are TGCGCCAGCAGCCAAGGACTAGCGGGGGGCGGAGAGCAGTTCTTC.

The J gene is TRBJ1-4, the V gene TRBV4-3, with a tentative D call TRBD1 (5 bases). V was cut by 3 bases and J by 3 bases, with 14 bases left in between. In germline, CDR1 is LGHNA, CDR2 YSLEER. The CDR3 length is 16 residues. The CDR3 nucleotides read TGCGCCAGCAGCCAGACCAGGGTATCAGCTAATGAAAAACTGTTTTTT. Residues: CASSQTRVSANEKLFF.

The chain recombines TRBV4-1 with TRBJ1-1, with D possibly TRBD1 on 5 matching bases. Per the germline V gene, CDR1 is MGHRA and CDR2 is YSYEKL. The CDR3 extends over 16 amino acids. Trimming took off 4 bases at V and 5 bases at J, with 20 bases between the two ends. The CDR3 DNA reads as TGCGCCAGCAGCCGGGGCCCAGTAGGGAGGAAAACTGAAGCTTTCTTT. This gives the protein CASSRGPVGRKTEAFF.

A few counts support this clonotype. V usage is TRBV27 and J usage is TRBJ2-6; D possibly corresponds to TRBD2 (5 bases). Germline CDR1 is MNHEY and CDR2 is SMNVEV (reference sequence). The CDR3 has 15 amino acids. V was pared by 6 bases and J by 3 bases, with 12 bases between. The CDR3 DNA sequence: TGTGCCAGCAGCCGTGGAGGTAATGGGGCCAACGTCCTGACTTTC. Amino acid sequence: CASSRGGNGANVLTF.

This clonotype was seen a single time. The chain carries TRBV20-1 and TRBJ2-5; a possible D gene is TRBD1 (5 bases). V lost 4 bases and J 11 bases, leaving 20 bases between the germline ends. Germline loops: CDR1 DFQATT, CDR2 SNEGSKA (reference sequence). The CDR3 consists of 13 residues. The CDR3 DNA follows: TGCAGTGCTACAGGGAACTTCCACAATGAGCAGTACTTC. It codes for CSATGNFHNEQYF.